The entry below describes one T cell receptor beta chain. These data come from a study of blood T cells in healthy people across ages. J gave up 2 bases and V 4 bases, and 4 bases lay outside the gene matches. The CDR3 runs 14 residues. Germline-derived CDR1 and CDR2 are LNHDA and SQIVND (reference sequence). Primed by a sample-barcoded 5' primer and a J-beta primer mix, a second PCR proceeded for roughly 7 to 11 cycles. A single record per CDR3 protein comes from TCRdb applying MiXCR to the 5' RACE reads. This table holds roughly 1,100,000 distinct CDR3 sequences, approximately 25% found once. This sample also appeared in a second study, on T cells of mothers and their children.

The sequence came from a girl aged 2 to 10 in good health. V and J are TRBV19 and TRBJ1-2, with TRBD1 identical over 7 bases. Sequencing was done on a sample of blood. CDR3 bases: TGTGCCAGTAGTACGACGGGACAGAACTATGGCTACACCTTC. Residues: CASSTTGQNYGYTF.